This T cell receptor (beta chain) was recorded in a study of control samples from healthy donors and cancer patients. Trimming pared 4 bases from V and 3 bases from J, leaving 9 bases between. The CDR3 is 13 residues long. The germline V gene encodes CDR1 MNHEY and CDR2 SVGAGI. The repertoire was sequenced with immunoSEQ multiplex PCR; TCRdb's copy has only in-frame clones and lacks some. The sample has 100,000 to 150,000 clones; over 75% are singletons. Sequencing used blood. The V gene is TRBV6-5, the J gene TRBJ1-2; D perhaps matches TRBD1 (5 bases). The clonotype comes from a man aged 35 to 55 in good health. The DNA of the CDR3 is TGTGCCAGCAGTTTCGGGGCTCACTATGGCTACACCTTC. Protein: CASSFGAHYGYTF.